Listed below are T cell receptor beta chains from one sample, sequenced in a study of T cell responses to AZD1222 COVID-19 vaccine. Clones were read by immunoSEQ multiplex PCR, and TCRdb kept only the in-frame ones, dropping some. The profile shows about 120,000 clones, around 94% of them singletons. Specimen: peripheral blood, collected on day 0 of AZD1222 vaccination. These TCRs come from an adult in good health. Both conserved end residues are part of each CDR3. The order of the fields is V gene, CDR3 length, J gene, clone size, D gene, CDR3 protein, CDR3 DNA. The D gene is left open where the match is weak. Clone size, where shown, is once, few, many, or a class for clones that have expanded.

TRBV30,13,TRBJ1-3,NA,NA,CAWSSTSGNTIYF,TGTGCCTGGAGTTCGACCTCTGGAAACACCATATATTTT
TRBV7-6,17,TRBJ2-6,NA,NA,CASSLAMARSGANVLTF,TGTGCCAGCAGCTTAGCGATGGCCAGAAGTGGGGCCAACGTCCTGACTTTC
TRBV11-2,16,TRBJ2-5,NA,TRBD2,CASSLNGGGVQETQYF,TGTGCCAGCAGCCTCAACGGCGGGGGGGTCCAAGAGACCCAGTACTTC
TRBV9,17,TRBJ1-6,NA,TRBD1,CASSVDPGTGNNSPLHF,TGTGCCAGCAGCGTAGATCCGGGGACAGGGAATAATTCACCCCTCCACTTT
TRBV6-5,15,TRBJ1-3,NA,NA,CASSYFGGSGNTIYF,TGTGCCAGCAGTTACTTTGGGGGCTCTGGAAACACCATATATTTT
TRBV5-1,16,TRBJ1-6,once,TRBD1,CASSLDGTGGGSPLHF,TGCGCCAGCAGCTTGGACGGGACAGGGGGCGGTTCACCCCTCCACTTT
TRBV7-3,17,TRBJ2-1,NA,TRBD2,CASSSTRLAGPNNEQFF,TGTGCCAGCAGCTCGACACGGCTAGCGGGGCCTAACAATGAGCAGTTCTTC
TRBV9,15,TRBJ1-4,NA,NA,CASSVSSATNEKLFF,TGTGCCAGCAGCGTTTCCTCTGCAACTAATGAAAAACTGTTTTTT
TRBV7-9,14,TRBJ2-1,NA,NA,CASSLDVAPHEQFF,TGTGCCAGCAGCTTAGACGTAGCCCCACATGAGCAGTTCTTC
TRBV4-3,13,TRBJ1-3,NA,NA,CASSQDNRNTIYF,TGCGCCAGCAGCCAAGATAACAGAAACACCATATATTTT
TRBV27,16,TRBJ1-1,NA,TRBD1,CASSPHGQGARTEAFF,TGTGCCAGCAGTCCACACGGACAGGGGGCGCGCACTGAAGCTTTCTTT
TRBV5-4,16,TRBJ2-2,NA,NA,CASSSPGRPNTGELFF,TGTGCCAGCAGCTCGCCAGGACGCCCGAACACCGGGGAGCTGTTTTTT
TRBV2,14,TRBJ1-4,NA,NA,CASSGRDFNEKLFF,TGTGCCAGCAGTGGTCGGGATTTTAATGAAAAACTGTTTTTT
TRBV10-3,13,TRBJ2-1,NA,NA,CAISWDGYNEQFF,TGTGCCATCAGTTGGGACGGCTACAATGAGCAGTTCTTC
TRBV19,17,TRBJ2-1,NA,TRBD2,CASSIGALAGSYNEQFF,TGTGCCAGTAGTATAGGGGCCCTAGCGGGGTCCTACAATGAGCAGTTCTTC
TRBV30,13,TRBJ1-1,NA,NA,CAWSVSDGGVAFF,TGTGCCTGGAGTGTGTCGGACGGAGGTGTAGCTTTCTTT
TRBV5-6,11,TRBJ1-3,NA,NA,CASTSGNTIYF,TGTGCCAGCACCTCTGGAAACACCATATATTTT
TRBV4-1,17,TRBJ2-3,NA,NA,CASSQERRGATTDTQYF,TGCGCCAGCAGCCAAGAAAGGAGGGGGGCCACCACAGATACGCAGTATTTT
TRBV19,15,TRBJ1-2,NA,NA,CASSTPQAGAYGYTF,TGTGCCAGTAGTACCCCCCAGGCAGGAGCCTATGGCTACACCTTC
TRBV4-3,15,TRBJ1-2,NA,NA,CASSHEGGLGYGYTF,TGCGCCAGCAGCCACGAGGGGGGGCTGGGTTATGGCTACACCTTC
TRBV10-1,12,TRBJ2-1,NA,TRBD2,CASRGLAGGCFF,TGCGCCAGCAGGGGACTAGCGGGAGGATGCTTCTTC
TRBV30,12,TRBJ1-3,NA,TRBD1,CAWSKTGSPIYF,TGTGCCTGGAGTAAGACAGGGTCTCCCATATATTTT
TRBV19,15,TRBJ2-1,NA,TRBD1,CASSQTGGAANEQFF,TGTGCCAGTAGCCAGACAGGGGGCGCAGCGAATGAGCAGTTCTTC
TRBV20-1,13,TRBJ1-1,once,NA,CSASIGGNTEAFF,TGCAGTGCTAGTATAGGCGGGAACACTGAAGCTTTCTTT
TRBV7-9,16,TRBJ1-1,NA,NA,CASSLFVGQEGGEAFF,TGTGCCAGCAGCTTATTCGTTGGGCAGGAGGGAGGGGAAGCTTTCTTT
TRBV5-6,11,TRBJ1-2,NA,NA,CASSAQGGYTF,TGTGCCAGCAGCGCACAGGGTGGCTACACCTTC
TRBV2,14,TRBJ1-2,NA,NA,CASSLVSGGYGYTF,TGTGCCAGCAGTTTGGTATCGGGAGGCTATGGCTACACCTTC
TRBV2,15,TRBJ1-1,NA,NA,CASSEQRGKNTEAFF,TGTGCCAGCAGTGAACAGAGAGGAAAGAACACTGAAGCTTTCTTT
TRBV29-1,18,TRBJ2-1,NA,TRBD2,CSALWASGYSSSYNEQFF,TGCAGCGCCCTATGGGCTAGCGGGTACTCGAGCTCCTACAATGAGCAGTTCTTC
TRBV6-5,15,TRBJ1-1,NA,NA,CASRRKKQGNTEAFF,TGTGCCAGCAGACGTAAAAAACAGGGGAACACTGAAGCTTTCTTT
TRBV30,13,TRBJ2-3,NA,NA,CAWSLGVTDTQYF,TGTGCCTGGAGTTTAGGGGTCACAGATACGCAGTATTTT
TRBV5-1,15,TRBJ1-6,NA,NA,CASSPDSAGNSPLHF,TGCGCCAGCAGCCCGGACAGCGCCGGTAATTCACCCCTCCACTTT
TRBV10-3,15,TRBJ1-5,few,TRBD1,CAISSVRTGNQPQHF,TGTGCCATCAGTTCGGTCCGGACAGGGAATCAGCCCCAGCATTTT
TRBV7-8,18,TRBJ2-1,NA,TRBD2,CASSPNSGGLGNYNEQFF,TGTGCCAGCAGCCCAAATAGCGGGGGGCTTGGGAATTACAATGAGCAGTTCTTC
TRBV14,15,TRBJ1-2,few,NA,CASSPEGTRVYGYTF,TGTGCCAGCAGCCCTGAAGGGACAAGGGTCTATGGCTACACCTTC
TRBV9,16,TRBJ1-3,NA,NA,CASSLAGLNSGNTIYF,TGTGCCAGCTCCCTAGCGGGGTTAAACTCTGGAAACACCATATATTTT
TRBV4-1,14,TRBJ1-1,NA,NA,CASSQGRVNTEAFF,TGCGCCAGCAGCCAAGGGAGGGTGAACACTGAAGCTTTCTTT
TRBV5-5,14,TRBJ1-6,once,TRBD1,CASSLWQGGRALHF,TGTGCCAGCAGCTTGTGGCAGGGGGGTCGGGCCCTCCACTTT
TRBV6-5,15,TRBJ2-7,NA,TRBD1,CASSRGQGYVNEQYF,TGTGCCAGCAGTAGGGGACAGGGGTACGTGAACGAGCAGTACTTC
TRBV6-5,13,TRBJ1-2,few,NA,CASSYLGGDGYTF,TGTGCCAGCAGTTACCTGGGGGGTGATGGCTACACCTTC
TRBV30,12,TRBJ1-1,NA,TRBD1,CAGRDSWVEAFF,TGTGCCGGGAGGGACAGTTGGGTGGAAGCTTTCTTT
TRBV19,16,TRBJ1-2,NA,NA,CASRLTASLGYYGYTF,TGTGCCAGTAGGCTGACAGCATCCCTGGGGTACTATGGCTACACCTTC
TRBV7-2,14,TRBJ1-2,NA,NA,CASSSPTLVGGYTF,TGTGCCAGCAGCTCACCAACCTTGGTGGGTGGCTACACCTTC
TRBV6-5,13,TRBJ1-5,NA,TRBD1,CASRQGVSQPQHF,TGTGCCAGCAGACAGGGGGTGAGTCAGCCCCAGCATTTT
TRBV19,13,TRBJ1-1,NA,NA,CASSSQGNTEAFF,TGTGCCAGTAGTTCACAGGGGAACACTGAAGCTTTCTTT
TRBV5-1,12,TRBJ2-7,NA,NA,CASSLEGGEQYF,TGCGCCAGCAGCTTGGAAGGGGGAGAGCAGTACTTC
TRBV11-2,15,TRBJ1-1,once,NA,CASSSYAGVGTEAFF,TGTGCCAGCAGCTCCTACGCAGGGGTCGGTACTGAAGCTTTCTTT
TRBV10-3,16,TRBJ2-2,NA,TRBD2,CAIRGTSGRNTGELFF,TGTGCCATCAGGGGGACTAGCGGGCGAAACACCGGGGAGCTGTTTTTT
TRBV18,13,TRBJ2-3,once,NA,CASSRSSTDTQYF,TGTGCCAGCTCACGATCTAGCACAGATACGCAGTATTTT